This section outlines one TCR beta chain sequence together with its context. The antigen is undetermined. These data belong to a study of chemoradiotherapy in HPV16-positive cancers. Study context: Candidate HPV-specific T-cell clones and common TCR motifs came from functional assays in a couple of HPV16-positive patients. Regarding the study as a whole: The functional HPV-specific definition rests on just a couple of HPV16-positive patients. In HPV16-positive patients, HPV-responsive T-cell expansion tracked better recurrence-free survival.

The data were produced by immunoSEQ multiplex PCR, yet TCRdb's version contains in-frame clones alone and is incomplete. The data hold 1,000 or so clones, with approximately 90% observed a single time. Over chemoradiotherapy, repertoires were sampled more than once. V lost 3 bases and J 7 bases, leaving 16 bases between the germline ends. The V gene's germline CDR1 is MGHRA and CDR2 YSYEKL. The CDR3 is 15 residues long. The source is a human donor with HPV-associated anogenital cancer. The sample was tumor tissue, taken from a patient who underwent chemoradiotherapy. The V call is TRBV4-1, the J call TRBJ2-1; TRBD2 is a possible D gene (5 bases). Written as DNA, the CDR3 is TGCGCCAGCAGCCAGAGAGCTCTAGGCGGGAATGAGCAGTTCTTC. Translating it yields CASSQRALGGNEQFF.